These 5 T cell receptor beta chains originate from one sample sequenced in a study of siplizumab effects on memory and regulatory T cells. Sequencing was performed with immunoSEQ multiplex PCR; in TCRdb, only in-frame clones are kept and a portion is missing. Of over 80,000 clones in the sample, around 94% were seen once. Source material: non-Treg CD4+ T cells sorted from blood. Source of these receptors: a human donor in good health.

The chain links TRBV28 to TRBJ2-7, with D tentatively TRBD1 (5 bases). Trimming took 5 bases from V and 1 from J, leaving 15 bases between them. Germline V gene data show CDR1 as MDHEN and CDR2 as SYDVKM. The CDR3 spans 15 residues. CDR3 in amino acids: CASSHLTQVSYEQYF. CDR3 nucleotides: TGTGCCAGCAGTCATTTAACACAGGTTTCCTACGAGCAGTACTTC.

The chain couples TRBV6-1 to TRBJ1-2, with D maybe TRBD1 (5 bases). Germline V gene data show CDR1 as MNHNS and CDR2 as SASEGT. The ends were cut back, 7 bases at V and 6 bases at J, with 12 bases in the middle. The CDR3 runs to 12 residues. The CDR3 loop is CASTGTNHGYTF. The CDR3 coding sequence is TGTGCCAGCACCGGGACTAATCATGGCTACACCTTC.

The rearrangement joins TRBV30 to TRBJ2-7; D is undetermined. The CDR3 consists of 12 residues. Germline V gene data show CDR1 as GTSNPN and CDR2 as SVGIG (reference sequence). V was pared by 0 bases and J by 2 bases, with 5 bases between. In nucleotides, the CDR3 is TGTGCCTGGAGTGTCACCCCCTACGAGCAGTACTTC. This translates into CAWSVTPYEQYF.

The CDR3 loop reads CASSPGTGYGYTF. For the CDR3, the DNA is TGTGCCAGCAGCCCCGGGACAGGCTATGGCTACACCTTC. The chain employs TRBV9 and TRBJ1-2, with TRBD1 matching over 8 bases. The germline gives CDR1 SGDLS, CDR2 YYNGEE. Trimming at V came to 4 bases and at J to 4 bases, leaving 3 bases not matched to a gene. The CDR3 is made up of 13 amino acids. The whole variable domain, remainder taken from reference TRBV9 and TRBJ1-2, is DSGVTQTPKHLITATGQRVTLRCSPRSGDLSVYWYQQSLDQGLQFLIQYYNGEERAKGNILERFSAQQFPDLHSELNLSSLELGDSALYFCASSPGTGYGYTFGSGTRLTVV.

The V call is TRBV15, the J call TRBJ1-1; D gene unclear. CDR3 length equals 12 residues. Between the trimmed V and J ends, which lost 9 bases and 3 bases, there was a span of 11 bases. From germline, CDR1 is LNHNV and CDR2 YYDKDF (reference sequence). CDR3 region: CATSTEDTEAFF. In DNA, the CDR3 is TGTGCCACAAGTACAGAGGACACTGAAGCTTTCTTT. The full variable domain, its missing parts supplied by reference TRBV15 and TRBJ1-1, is DAMVIQNPRYQVTQFGKPVTLSCSQTLNHNVMYWYQQKSSQAPKLLFHYYDKDFNNEADTPDNFQSRRPNTSFCFLDIRSPGLGDTAMYLCATSTEDTEAFFGQGTRLTVV.